What follows are 27 T cell receptor beta chains derived from one specimen sequenced in a study of metastatic and nonmetastatic thyroid tumors. With MiXCR, TCRdb reprocessed the PCR reads. The sample lists approximately 40,000 clones; around 20% were seen once. Each patient went into thyroid surgery without having received any treatment. The specimen sequenced was blood. The receptors stem from a female donor with papillary thyroid cancer or a benign thyroid nodule (not recorded which). Some clones in this sample may be carry-over from other donors' samples.

This clone was recorded at least ten times. The rearrangement joins TRBV19 to TRBJ2-5; 8 positions agree with TRBD2. The J segment lost 10 bases and the V segment lost 5 bases, leaving 12 bases of the junction unmatched. There are 14 residues in the CDR3. CDR1 is LNHDA and CDR2 is SQIVND in the germline V gene (reference sequence). CDR3 nucleotides: TGTGCCAGTAGTCCCCGGCGGGGGGTCGGAGACCAGTACTTC. This gives the protein CASSPRRGVGDQYF.

This clone was seen at least ten times. This rearrangement joins TRBV6-2 or TRBV6-3 to TRBJ1-5, with 8 bases fitting TRBD1. The length of the CDR3 is 15 residues. CDR1 and CDR2 (germline): MNHEY, SVGEGT. J gave up 7 bases and V 6 bases, and 11 bases lay outside the gene matches. CDR3 DNA sequence: TGTGCCAGCAGGGGACAGGAGGCACACATACAGCCCCAGCATTTT. This gives the protein CASRGQEAHIQPQHF.

Ten or more counts support this clone. The V gene is TRBV7-8, the J gene TRBJ2-7, with D unresolved. Trimming pared 0 bases from V and 3 bases from J, leaving 6 bases between. There are 13 residues in the CDR3. CDR1 and CDR2 from the germline V gene are SGHVS and FQNEAQ. CDR3 nucleotide sequence: TGTGCCAGCAGCTTAGCGGCTGACTACGAGCAGTACTTC. Protein: CASSLAADYEQYF. The complete variable domain, with remaining parts taken from reference TRBV7-8 and TRBJ2-7, reads GAGVSQSPRYKVAKRGQDVALRCDPISGHVSLFWYQQALGQGPEFLTYFQNEAQLDKSGLPSDRFFAERPEGSVSTLKIQRTQQEDSAVYLCASSLAADYEQYFGPGTRLTVT.

The table lists this clone with many counts. The genes are TRBV6-5 and TRBJ2-1; D may be TRBD2 (6 bases). The V gene lost 0 bases and the J gene lost 5 bases, with 14 bases spanning the gap. The CDR3 has 16 amino acids. CDR1 is MNHEY, CDR2 SVGAGI, per germline. The CDR3 DNA follows: TGTGCCAGCAGTTACTCGGCGACTAGACAACACAATGAGCAGTTCTTC. Translation gives CASSYSATRQHNEQFF.

In regard to this clone: A junction boundary mismatches the germline segment, possibly from a read error. The V call is TRBV20-1, the J call TRBJ1-5; weak D call: TRBD1 (5 bases). There are 13 residues in the CDR3. In germline, CDR1 is DFQATT, CDR2 SNEGSKA (reference sequence). The CDR3 DNA reads TGCATTGCTACTATAGGGGTAGGTCAGCCCCAGCATTTT. Its translation: CIATIGVGQPQHF.

Many counts were recorded for this clone. The genes are TRBV6-4 and TRBJ2-3; TRBD2 is a possible D gene (5 bases). V lost 6 bases and J 3 bases, leaving 13 bases between the germline ends. The V gene's germline CDR1 is MRHNA and CDR2 SNTAGT. The CDR3 covers 14 residues. CDR3 in DNA: TGTGCCAGCAGAGCCCGGACTGGGACAGATACGCAGTATTTT. Translation: CASRARTGTDTQYF.

Turning to this clone: The junction does not match germline at one end; this may be a read error. The chain recombines TRBV10-1 with TRBJ2-2; 11 bases are shared with TRBD1. The V gene's germline CDR1 is WNHNN and CDR2 SYGVQD (reference sequence). CDR3 length: 14 amino acids. The CDR3 loop reads CATRGQGDTGELFF. Written as DNA, the CDR3 is TGCGCCACCCGGGGACAGGGGGACACCGGTGAGCTGTTTTTT.

Ten or more counts support this clone. This chain joins TRBV6-1 and TRBJ2-2; tentative D call: TRBD2 (6 bases). There are 15 residues in the CDR3. The germline V and J ends were trimmed by 5 bases and 2 bases, with 12 bases remaining between them. Looked up from germline, CDR1 is MNHNS and CDR2 is SASEGT. In nucleotides, the CDR3 is TGTGCCAGCAGTCGTGGAGGGGAAAACACCGGGGAGCTGTTTTTT. This gives the protein CASSRGGENTGELFF.

As for this clone: This sequence may be a read error, since a much larger clone differs from it by one base. At the DNA level, this CDR3 is encoded by other sequences in the same sample as well. The V gene is TRBV2, the J gene TRBJ2-4; tentative D call: TRBD2 (5 bases). CDR3 length: 14 residues. Trimming pared 6 bases from V and 2 bases from J, leaving 11 bases between. Germline assignment: CDR1 SNHLY and CDR2 FYNNEI. CDR3 sequence reads: CASRVSGTKNIQYF. CDR3 nucleotides: TGTGCCAGCAGGGTCAGCGGCACCAAAAACATTCAGTACTTC.

This clone was recorded many times. V is TRBV5-1 and J is TRBJ2-3, with 11 positions matching TRBD2. This CDR3 region has 17 residues. After removal of 0 bases from V and 6 bases from J, the junction contained 9 bases not matched to a gene. Germline V gives CDR1 SGHRS, CDR2 YFSETQ. CDR3 region: CASSLGSSGRVQDTQYF. CDR3 nucleotide sequence: TGCGCCAGCAGCTTGGGTAGTAGCGGGAGGGTTCAGGATACGCAGTATTTT.

This clone showed up many times. The chain couples TRBV5-5 to TRBJ2-7; perhaps D is TRBD1 or TRBD2 (5 bases each). Germline V CDR1 and CDR2: SGHKS, YYEKEE (reference sequence). V was shortened by 1 base and J by 11 bases, with 25 bases between the two germline ends. CDR3 length equals 16 residues. CDR3 region: CASSLMGVLRPGKKYF. The DNA of the CDR3 is TGTGCCAGCAGCTTGATGGGGGTTTTGCGGCCGGGTAAGAAGTACTTC.

This clone is medium-sized by share. V usage is TRBV28 and J usage is TRBJ2-7; D possibly uses TRBD1 or TRBD2 (5 bases each). The CDR3 runs 12 residues. Trimming stripped 5 bases from V and 3 bases from J, with 8 bases between. CDR1 and CDR2 from the germline V gene are MDHEN and SYDVKM. The CDR3 DNA follows: TGTGCCAGCAGTCCAGGGAGCTACGAGCAGTACTTC. It yields the protein CASSPGSYEQYF.

V usage is TRBV27 and J usage is TRBJ2-7; weak D call: TRBD2 (7 bases). The CDR3 runs 17 residues. Looked up from germline, CDR1 is MNHEY and CDR2 is SMNVEV (reference sequence). V was shortened by 6 bases and J by 0 bases, with 21 bases between the two germline ends. The CDR3 region is CASSRRGGDKASYEQYF. CDR3 nucleotide sequence: TGTGCCAGCAGCCGGAGGGGGGGGGACAAGGCCTCCTACGAGCAGTACTTC.

This clone has more than one count but fewer than ten. The chain carries TRBV20-1 and TRBJ2-7; 8 nucleotides agree with TRBD2. The CDR3 runs to 15 residues. CDR1 and CDR2 from the germline V gene are DFQATT and SNEGSKA (reference sequence). Germline trimming cut 1 base from V and 3 bases from J; bases unmatched to any gene: 8. The CDR3 nucleotides read TGCAGTGCTAGAGGAGCGGGAGTGACACACTACGAGCAGTACTTC. The encoded protein is CSARGAGVTHYEQYF.

In its sample, this clone was seen a few times. At one of its ends the junction is not consistent with the germline gene, which may arise from a read error. The rearrangement uses TRBV6-1 and TRBJ2-7; D is unresolved. There are 14 residues in the CDR3. The germline V gene has CDR1 MNHNS and CDR2 SASEGT. The chain's CDR3 is CASTPVGKPYEHYF. The DNA of the CDR3 is TGTGCCAGCACCCCCGTGGGGAAACCCTACGAGCATTACTTC.

This clone has only a few counts. The chain is built from TRBV6-2 or TRBV6-3 and TRBJ2-1; 8 nucleotides align to TRBD2. The CDR3 totals 16 residues. Germline V gene lookup returns CDR1 MNHEY and CDR2 SVGEGT. Trimming took 6 bases from V and 7 from J; bases not matched to a gene: 14. This chain's CDR3 is CASRRVSGGPGNEQFF. CDR3 nucleotide sequence: TGTGCCAGCAGGCGAGTATCGGGAGGGCCAGGTAATGAGCAGTTCTTC.

This clone was counted at least ten times. V and J are TRBV18 and TRBJ2-5; TRBD1 matches 10 bases. Germline CDR1 KGHSH, CDR2 LQKENI. The V gene end was trimmed by 4 bases and the J gene end by 2 bases; junction bases not matched to a gene: 1. This CDR3 spans 14 amino acids. The CDR3 loop reads CASSRTGGQETQYF. The CDR3, as DNA: TGTGCCAGCTCACGGACAGGGGGGCAAGAGACCCAGTACTTC. Complete variable domain (other parts from reference TRBV18 and TRBJ2-5): NAGVMQNPRHLVRRRGQEARLRCSPMKGHSHVYWYRQLPEEGLKFMVYLQKENIIDESGMPKERFSAEFPKEGPSILRIQQVVRGDSAAYFCASSRTGGQETQYFGPGTRLLVL.

This clone was recorded a few times. The junction departs from the called germline gene at one end, perhaps through a read error. J is TRBJ1-1 and V is TRBV12-5; TRBD1 matches at 8 bases. Germline loops: CDR1 LGHNT, CDR2 FRNRAP. CDR3 length: 17 residues. CDR3 in amino acids: CASCLVFCQGANTEAFF. The CDR3 coding sequence is TGTGCTAGTTGTTTGGTGTTTTGTCAGGGGGCGAACACTGAAGCTTTCTTT. The full variable domain, in which reference TRBV12-5 and TRBJ1-1 provide the parts outside the CDR3, is DARVTQTPRHKVTEMGQEVTMRCQPILGHNTVFWYRQTMMQGLELLAYFRNRAPLDDSGMPKDRFSAEMPDATLATLKIQPSEPRDSAVYFCASCLVFCQGANTEAFFGQGTRLTVV.

The sample holds many counts of this clone. The genes are TRBV20-1 and TRBJ1-2, with D possibly TRBD1 on 5 matching bases. Germline loops: CDR1 DFQATT, CDR2 SNEGSKA (reference sequence). Trimming removed 0 bases from V and 3 bases from J, with 8 bases in between. The length of the CDR3 is 13 residues. The CDR3 sequence is CSARDTGDYGYTF. For the CDR3, the DNA is TGCAGTGCTAGAGATACAGGAGACTATGGCTACACCTTC.

This clone was observed at least ten times. The rearrangement links TRBV9 to TRBJ1-2; D not certain. This CDR3 comprises 16 residues. V was pared by 0 bases and J by 4 bases, with 16 bases between. Germline values: CDR1 SGDLS, CDR2 YYNGEE. CDR3 DNA: TGTGCCAGCAGCGTAGCTACTTCTGCAGAGGCCTATGGCTACACCTTC. As protein: CASSVATSAEAYGYTF. The entire variable domain, with the rest obtained from reference TRBV9 and TRBJ1-2, is as follows: DSGVTQTPKHLITATGQRVTLRCSPRSGDLSVYWYQQSLDQGLQFLIQYYNGEERAKGNILERFSAQQFPDLHSELNLSSLELGDSALYFCASSVATSAEAYGYTFGSGTRLTVV.

This clone has just a few counts. This could be a read error, since a much larger clone is one nucleotide away. The chain has TRBV7-9 and TRBJ2-5; 14 bases match TRBD2. This CDR3 comprises 16 residues. V shed 2 bases and J 4 bases; nucleotides not matched to a gene: 3. CDR1 is SEHNR, CDR2 FQNEAQ, per germline (reference sequence). CDR3 nucleotides: TGTGCCAGCAGCTTACGGGGACTAGCGGGAGTAGAGACCCAGTACTTC. Translating gives CASSLRGLAGVETQYF.

This clone counts as medium-sized. The chain recombines TRBV6-1 with TRBJ1-6, with D perhaps matching TRBD1 (6 bases). The CDR3 has 16 amino acids. Trimming pared 2 bases from V and 5 bases from J, leaving 13 bases between. Germline V lookup: CDR1 MNHNS, CDR2 SASEGT. The CDR3 protein is CASSELQGRDNSPLHF. The DNA for the CDR3 is TGTGCCAGCAGTGAATTACAGGGACGGGATAATTCACCCCTCCACTTT.

There are many counts of this clone. The chain combines TRBV5-6 with TRBJ2-1; 8 bases agree with TRBD2. Germline CDR1 is SGHDT and CDR2 is YYEEEE. J was trimmed by 4 bases and V by 4 bases; bases with no gene match: 13. The CDR3 sequence is 17 residues long. CDR3: CASSTRSVSGKYNEQFF. CDR3 sequence (DNA): TGTGCCAGCAGCACCCGGTCGGTTAGCGGGAAATACAATGAGCAGTTCTTC.

The V gene is TRBV4-1, the J gene TRBJ2-5, with D possibly being TRBD1 (5 bases). This CDR3 contains 16 residues. V was trimmed by 1 base and J by 1 base, leaving 13 bases between them. CDR1 and CDR2 (germline): MGHRA, YSYEKL. In DNA form, the CDR3 reads TGCGCCAGCAGCCAAGGGTTGACAGCTTTCCAAGAGACCCAGTACTTC. This translates into CASSQGLTAFQETQYF.

This clone was found many times. The rearrangement uses TRBV19 and TRBJ1-2, with a possible D match to TRBD1 (5 bases). From germline, CDR1 is LNHDA and CDR2 SQIVND (reference sequence). The CDR3 totals 16 residues. Trimming removed 6 bases from V and 0 bases from J, with 17 bases in between. The CDR3 reads CASRQEAGAANYGYTF. The CDR3 DNA sequence: TGTGCCAGTAGACAGGAGGCGGGTGCCGCTAACTATGGCTACACCTTC.

V is TRBV7-3 and J is TRBJ2-6; D is perhaps TRBD2 (6 bases). V gave up 1 base and J gave up 0 bases, with 16 bases separating them. The germline CDR1 and CDR2 sequences are SGHTA and FQGTGA. The length of the CDR3 is 19 residues. As DNA, the CDR3 is TGTGCCAGCAGCTTAAAGTGCGGAGGGCTAATCTCTGGGGCCAACGTCCTGACTTTC. This translates into CASSLKCGGLISGANVLTF.

This clone has at least ten counts. A much larger clone differs by one base, so this may be a read error. The genes are TRBV10-3 and TRBJ2-7; D gene ambiguous. Trimming cost V 7 bases and J 3 bases, with 13 bases left between them. The CDR3 contains 13 residues. Germline CDR1 and CDR2: ENHRY and SYGVKD. Written as DNA, the CDR3 is TGTGCCATCAACCCGAACGGTAACTACGAGCAGTACTTC. It yields the protein CAINPNGNYEQYF.